This passage covers 18 T cell receptor beta chains from one sample sequenced in a study of T-cell memory formation after mild COVID-19. TCRdb re-called the 5' RACE reads with MiXCR, one entry per CDR3 protein. Here the sample spans 250,000 to 300,000 distinct CDR3 sequences, around 16% being singletons. Sequencing was done on a sample of PBMCs or a T cell subset sorted from them (not recorded which). The origin of the receptors is a man aged 18 to 30 who had mild COVID-19 (a few samples of this study predate the infection). Cell type and time point are not known.

The chain employs TRBV4-3 and TRBJ2-4; D ambiguous. This CDR3 has 14 amino acids. Germline CDR1 LGHNA, CDR2 YSLEER. The germline V and J ends were trimmed by 0 bases and 10 bases, with 13 bases remaining between them. CDR3: CASSQDSAARIQYF. For the CDR3, the DNA is TGCGCCAGCAGCCAAGATTCCGCCGCCCGTATTCAGTACTTC.

This clonotype was detected a few times. V gene TRBV27 combines with J gene TRBJ2-7; no reliable D call. This CDR3 has 10 residues. Germline lookup yields CDR1 MNHEY and CDR2 SMNVEV (reference sequence). The V and J ends lost 8 bases and 5 bases respectively, with 7 bases between them. The DNA for the CDR3 is TGTGCCAGCCCTACACACGAGCAGTACGTC. It codes for CASPTHEQYV.

The chain joins TRBV7-2 to TRBJ2-7; 9 bases fit TRBD1. J gave up 7 bases and V 5 bases, and 6 bases lay outside the gene matches. Germline CDR1 and CDR2: SGHTA and FQGNSA. The CDR3 spans 13 residues. The CDR3 coding sequence is TGTGCCAGCAGCGCCTACAGGGGGCAAGAGCAGTACGTC. Encoded protein: CASSAYRGQEQYV.

The chain carries TRBV9 and TRBJ1-3; D is unclear. This CDR3 contains 15 residues. Trimming took 4 bases from V and 8 from J, leaving 19 bases between them. Germline assignment: CDR1 SGDLS and CDR2 YYNGEE. The CDR3 DNA reads TGTGCCAGCAGCCCCCCGGCGGGGAACGTGGACACCATATATTTT. This encodes CASSPPAGNVDTIYF.

The gene calls are TRBV12-3 or TRBV12-4 and TRBJ2-3; no reliable D call. V was trimmed by 1 base and J by 9 bases, leaving 8 bases between them. The CDR3 is made up of 12 amino acids. For the CDR3, the DNA is TGTGCCAGCAGTTTAGAGTCGAGAACGCAGTATTTT. Translated: CASSLESRTQYF.

The V and J genes are TRBV5-6 and TRBJ1-5, with D uncertain. This CDR3 spans 18 amino acids. The V gene's germline CDR1 is SGHDT and CDR2 YYEEEE. With 0 bases removed from V and 3 bases from J, the gap between germline ends came to 19 bases. CDR3 residues: CASSLAGWADEFNQPQHF. The CDR3 DNA follows: TGTGCCAGCAGCTTGGCCGGTTGGGCGGACGAATTCAATCAGCCCCAGCATTTT.

The J gene is TRBJ2-5, the V gene TRBV11-2, with D possibly TRBD1 on 6 matching bases. The CDR3 is 14 amino acids. Germline CDR1 and CDR2: SGHAT and FQNNGV. V was trimmed by 5 bases and J by 3 bases, leaving 13 bases between them. The DNA of the CDR3 is TGTGCCAGCAGCCAGGGACACCTTAAAGAGACCCAGTACTTC. Translating it yields CASSQGHLKETQYF.

This clonotype was seen many times. The J gene is TRBJ2-3, the V gene TRBV19; D could derive from TRBD1 or TRBD2 (7 bases each). The V gene lost 4 bases and the J gene lost 2 bases, with 22 bases spanning the gap. The CDR3 has 18 amino acids. Germline CDR1 and CDR2: LNHDA and SQIVND (reference sequence). The CDR3 reads CASSKGRSQGGITDTQYF. CDR3 in DNA: TGTGCCAGTAGTAAGGGCCGCTCCCAGGGGGGGATCACAGATACGCAGTATTTT.

This clonotype was observed many times. This rearrangement joins TRBV29-1 to TRBJ2-7; 7 bases match TRBD1. V shed 4 bases, J shed 4 bases, and the junction held 4 bases outside the gene matches. The germline gives CDR1 SQVTM, CDR2 ANQGSEA. The CDR3 covers 12 residues. DNA of the CDR3: TGCAGCGTTGCGGGACAGACTTACGAGCAGTACTTC. Its translation is CSVAGQTYEQYF.

This sequence joins TRBV12-3 or TRBV12-4 and TRBJ1-6; no reliable D call. The V gene lost 3 bases and the J gene lost 10 bases, with 7 bases spanning the gap. The CDR3 loop spans 12 amino acids. This chain's CDR3 is CASSLETSPLHF. The CDR3 bases are TGTGCCAGCAGTTTGGAGACATCACCCCTCCACTTT.

The chain carries TRBV30 and TRBJ1-3, with D possibly TRBD1 on 6 matching bases. V was cut by 8 bases and J by 0 bases, with 11 bases left in between. This CDR3 is built from 13 residues. Germline V lookup: CDR1 GTSNPN, CDR2 SVGIG (reference sequence). The CDR3 here is CAGGRPSGNTIYF. In nucleotides, the CDR3 is TGTGCCGGGGGGCGGCCCTCTGGAAACACCATATATTTT.

The rearrangement links TRBV10-3 to TRBJ2-3; 11 nucleotides match TRBD2. V was pared by 10 bases and J by 1 base, with 4 bases of the junction left unmatched. This CDR3 contains 14 residues. Germline V gives CDR1 ENHRY, CDR2 SYGVKD. CDR3 in amino acids: CATALAGGTDTQYF. The CDR3 region has the DNA TGTGCCACCGCACTAGCGGGAGGCACAGATACGCAGTATTTT.

The chain employs TRBV14 and TRBJ2-1; perhaps TRBD1 as D (6 bases). The CDR3 is 18 residues long. Trimming removed 3 bases from V and 7 bases from J, with 25 bases in between. Germline V gene lookup returns CDR1 SGHDN and CDR2 FVKESK. The CDR3 DNA is TGTGCCAGCAGCCACCAGAGGGGGTTGAGGCTGAGTAATAATGAGCAGTTCTTC. It codes for CASSHQRGLRLSNNEQFF.

This clonotype was picked up many times. The V call is TRBV6-5, the J call TRBJ1-5; weak D call: TRBD1 (6 bases). Germline values: CDR1 MNHEY, CDR2 SVGAGI. V lost 4 bases and J lost 11, with 15 bases in between. The CDR3 is made up of 13 amino acids. The CDR3 coding sequence is TGTGCCAGCAGTTCGCCCGGGGGCTTGACCCAGCATTTT. It yields the protein CASSSPGGLTQHF.

The chain carries TRBV6-5 and TRBJ1-1, with D perhaps TRBD1 (5 bases). This CDR3 contains 14 residues. Trimming stripped 10 bases from V and 1 base from J, with 16 bases between. Per the germline V gene, CDR1 is MNHEY and CDR2 is SVGAGI. The CDR3 loop reads CATREGPPNTEAFF. In DNA form, the CDR3 reads TGTGCCACCAGAGAGGGACCCCCGAACACTGAAGCTTTCTTT.

This clonotype was seen repeatedly, ten times or more. This rearrangement joins TRBV7-8 to TRBJ2-3; D is unclear. The CDR3 contains 15 residues. Germline-derived CDR1 and CDR2 are SGHVS and FQNEAQ. V was clipped by 4 bases and J by 5 bases, with 16 bases between them. The CDR3 is CASSSSGPLGDTQYF. DNA of the CDR3: TGTGCCAGCAGCTCTTCCGGACCTCTTGGAGATACGCAGTATTTT.

This chain links TRBV3-1 with TRBJ1-1; a weak D match, TRBD1 (6 bases). CDR3 length: 15 residues. Germline V gene data show CDR1 as LGHDT and CDR2 as YNNKEL (reference sequence). Trimming pared 3 bases from V and 3 bases from J, leaving 14 bases between. CDR3 protein: CASSHRTGKDTEAFF. The CDR3 bases are TGTGCCAGCAGCCACAGAACAGGGAAAGACACTGAAGCTTTCTTT.

This clonotype occurred many times. The rearrangement uses TRBV5-1 and TRBJ1-1; D unresolved. The CDR3 consists of 16 residues. From germline, CDR1 is SGHRS and CDR2 YFSETQ. Trimming took 0 bases from V and 11 from J, leaving 23 bases between them. CDR3 bases: TGCGCCAGCAGCTTGGGGGCGATCGGAGGCTCCGTGAATGCTTTCTTT. Translated, it gives CASSLGAIGGSVNAFF.